The 7 T cell receptor beta chains below all came from one sample that was sequenced in a study of T cell responses to AZD1222 COVID-19 vaccine. TCRdb's copy holds only in-frame clones and misses some; the assay was immunoSEQ multiplex PCR. The repertoire includes roughly 70,000 clones, 80% to 90% of them detected once, and less than 3% sits in the top ten. Sequencing used peripheral blood, obtained on day 0 of AZD1222 vaccination. The receptor source for this set is an adult in good health.

DNA of the CDR3: TGTGCCAGTAGTATAGGGGGGCAGGGGAATCAGCCCCAGCATTTT. This gives the protein CASSIGGQGNQPQHF. The rearrangement joins TRBV19 to TRBJ1-5; possibly TRBD1 for D (6 bases). The V and J ends lost 1 base and 4 bases respectively, with 11 bases between them. The CDR3 length is 15 residues. Germline assignment: CDR1 LNHDA and CDR2 SQIVND (reference sequence).

The V call is TRBV2, the J call TRBJ2-3; weak D call: TRBD2 (5 bases). Germline lookup yields CDR1 SNHLY and CDR2 FYNNEI. This CDR3 contains 12 residues. V lost 7 bases and J 5 bases, leaving 10 bases between the germline ends. The CDR3 spells CASTLVVDTQYF. The CDR3, as DNA: TGTGCCAGCACACTAGTAGTAGATACGCAGTATTTT.

This clone was detected a few times. CDR3 nucleotide sequence: TGTGCCAGCTCACCACTCCTAGCGGGACAAGACAATGAGCAGTTCTTC. Protein product: CASSPLLAGQDNEQFF. The chain has TRBV18 and TRBJ2-1, with 9 nucleotides matching TRBD2. Trimming cost V 1 base and J 5 bases; bases outside gene matches: 6. The germline V gene has CDR1 KGHSH and CDR2 LQKENI. The CDR3 consists of 16 residues.

This chain uses TRBV12-3 or TRBV12-4 with TRBJ1-4; D is unresolved. V was cut by 5 bases and J by 5 bases, with 9 bases left in between. The CDR3 extends over 13 amino acids. The CDR3 sequence is CASSPRPNEKLFF. The DNA of the CDR3 is TGTGCCAGCAGTCCCCGTCCGAATGAAAAACTGTTTTTT.

The chain couples TRBV12-3 or TRBV12-4 to TRBJ1-1; 8 nucleotides match TRBD1. V was pared by 5 bases and J by 7 bases, with 6 bases of the junction left unmatched. The CDR3 covers 13 residues. The CDR3 reads CASSPFRGLEAFF. CDR3 sequence (DNA): TGTGCCAGCAGTCCCTTCAGGGGGCTTGAAGCTTTCTTT.

The V and J genes are TRBV3-1 (or the pseudogene TRBV3-2) and TRBJ2-7; the D is unclear. This CDR3 comprises 12 residues. Germline values: CDR1 LGHDT, CDR2 YNNKEL (reference sequence). Trimming removed 1 base from V and 4 bases from J, with 5 bases in between. CDR3 sequence: CASSQADYEQYF. In DNA, the CDR3 is TGTGCCAGCAGCCAAGCCGATTACGAGCAGTACTTC.

The V gene is TRBV15, the J gene TRBJ2-7; the D gene is possibly TRBD1 (7 bases). The CDR3 has 16 residues. Germline V gives CDR1 LNHNV, CDR2 YYDKDF (reference sequence). Trimming left V 0 bases short and J 6 bases short, with 18 bases between. This chain's CDR3 is CATSREEGYRGGEQYF. The CDR3 DNA reads as TGTGCCACCAGCAGAGAGGAAGGATACAGGGGAGGCGAGCAGTACTTC.